This T cell receptor beta chain was sequenced in a study of blood T cell repertoires in COVID-19. The CDR3 covers 13 residues. Per germline, CDR1 SNHLY and CDR2 FYNNEI. V was pared by 5 bases and J by 2 bases, with 8 bases between. Libraries were prepared by immunoSEQ multiplex PCR; TCRdb keeps only in-frame clonotypes and omits some of them. Altogether around 150,000 clones are present, approximately 88% being singletons, with the ten largest covering roughly 10%. This receptor was taken from a man between 60 and 75 years old with active or convalescent COVID-19. V usage is TRBV2 and J usage is TRBJ2-3; TRBD1 is a possible D gene (6 bases). The sequencing sample was made of peripheral blood. The CDR3 is CASSYRDTDTQYF. The CDR3 DNA sequence: TGTGCCAGCAGTTACAGGGACACAGATACGCAGTATTTT.